This is a list of T cell receptor beta chains from one sample in a study of T cells in Graves' hyperthyroidism and ophthalmopathy. MiXCR, run by TCRdb on the multiplex PCR reads, gives a single entry per CDR3 protein. The sample has 500,000 to 650,000 distinct CDR3 sequences, around 13% seen once. Sequencing was carried out using blood. These receptor sequences come from a woman between 50 and 59 years old with Graves' ophthalmopathy. Each CDR3 is given with its conserved first and last residue. Size is stated for part of the rows, as once, few or many counts, or as a class when the clone is expanded.

>TRBV12-3/TRBV12-4|many
CASSLGRVYGYTF
>TRBV7-9|many
CASAGLAGMGETQYF
>TRBV6-1|many
CASSTRTSGSGEQFF
>TRBV6-2/TRBV6-3|NA
CASSYSRREIAETQYF
>TRBV27|many
CASSLSEKLGYEQYF
>TRBV5-6|many
CASSLTSSEKLFF
>TRBV6-1|NA
CASSRNRQETQYF
>TRBV5-1|NA
CASSLTTGVSGELFF
>TRBV11-2|many
CASSFSSGGPTDTQYF
>TRBV7-9|NA
CASSPRSSGQGVEQYF
>TRBV7-9|NA
CASSFLQGAGELFF
>TRBV12-3/TRBV12-4|many
CASSLLDSGNTIYF
>TRBV30|many
CAGTKQGIVEKLFF
>TRBV28|many
CASSFLTGVEQYF
>TRBV20-1|NA
CSARTARAFEQYF
>TRBV20-1|few
CSARDISAYNSPLHF